This passage covers 9 T cell receptor beta chains from one sample sequenced in a study of T-cell reconstitution after alpha-beta-depleted transplantation in children. Using unique molecular identifiers, the investigators prepared the TCRbeta library. TCRdb reprocessed the PCR reads via MiXCR and lists one record per CDR3 protein. The profile covers about 640,000 distinct CDR3 sequences, with over 10% appearing a single time and approximately 2% taken by the ten largest. Sequenced here: PBMCs, mostly from graft donor cells, sampled 360 days after TCRalphabeta/CD19-depleted stem cell transplant. Every receptor here comes from a male patient younger than 18 who had a stem cell transplant for acute myeloid leukemia, so the T cells may come from the graft donor.

This clonotype appeared a few times. V gene TRBV27 combines with J gene TRBJ2-7; TRBD1 agrees at 8 bases. J was trimmed by 3 bases and V by 3 bases; bases with no gene match: 10. There are 16 residues in the CDR3. Per the germline V gene, CDR1 is MNHEY and CDR2 is SMNVEV (reference sequence). The CDR3, as DNA: TGTGCCAGCAGTTTCGGACAGGGCCAAATGGGCTACGAGCAGTACTTC. It specifies CASSFGQGQMGYEQYF.

The chain joins TRBV9 to TRBJ2-2, with D maybe TRBD2 (7 bases). With 4 bases removed from V and 6 bases from J, the gap between germline ends came to 13 bases. The CDR3 is 14 amino acids. Looked up from germline, CDR1 is SGDLS and CDR2 is YYNGEE. CDR3 nucleotide sequence: TGTGCCAGCAGCAGGGGGGGGGGCTCCGGGGAGCTGTTTTTT. Translation: CASSRGGGSGELFF.

Written as DNA, the CDR3 is TGCGCCAGCAGCTTGACTAGCGGGGCTCAGTACGAGCAGTACTTC. Its translation: CASSLTSGAQYEQYF. The chain couples TRBV5-1 to TRBJ2-7, with 10 bases aligning to TRBD2. CDR3 size: 15 residues. Germline-derived CDR1 and CDR2 are SGHRS and YFSETQ. The V gene end was trimmed by 1 base and the J gene end by 4 bases; junction bases not matched to a gene: 5.

This clonotype has a handful of counts. This chain links TRBV6-5 with TRBJ1-1; no definite D call. The CDR3 spans 15 residues. V shed 5 bases and J shed 5 bases, with 18 bases lying between them. The V gene's germline CDR1 is MNHEY and CDR2 SVGAGI. The CDR3 DNA reads as TGTGCCAGCAGTCACACCGCTGGGGTAAAGACTGAAGCTTTCTTT. Translated, it gives CASSHTAGVKTEAFF.

This clonotype has ten or more counts. V usage is TRBV9 and J usage is TRBJ2-1; 7 bases are shared with TRBD2. CDR1 is SGDLS, CDR2 YYNGEE, per germline. V lost 4 bases to trimming and J lost 2 bases; unmatched junction nucleotides: 6. CDR3 length: 15 residues. CDR3 residues: CASSPIAGAYNEQFF. The DNA of the CDR3 is TGTGCCAGCAGCCCTATAGCGGGTGCCTACAATGAGCAGTTCTTC. Full variable domain (remainder filled in from reference TRBV9 and TRBJ2-1): DSGVTQTPKHLITATGQRVTLRCSPRSGDLSVYWYQQSLDQGLQFLIQYYNGEERAKGNILERFSAQQFPDLHSELNLSSLELGDSALYFCASSPIAGAYNEQFFGPGTRLTVL.

This clonotype was seen repeatedly, ten times or more. This chain uses TRBV29-1 with TRBJ2-3; 14 bases are shared with TRBD2. The V gene's germline CDR1 is SQVTM and CDR2 ANQGSEA. This CDR3 is 14 amino acids long. With 7 bases clipped from V and 8 bases from J, the junction kept 8 bases outside the gene matches. The CDR3: CSGRGLAGVGTQYF. The CDR3 DNA reads TGCAGCGGGAGGGGACTAGCGGGAGTGGGTACGCAGTATTTT.

This clonotype was counted only a few times. CDR3 sequence: CSARDMTSGRKDTQYF. The CDR3 DNA reads TGCAGTGCTAGAGACATGACTAGCGGGAGGAAGGATACGCAGTATTTT. This chain links TRBV20-1 with TRBJ2-3; 13 bases agree with TRBD2. The length of the CDR3 is 16 residues. Germline CDR1 DFQATT, CDR2 SNEGSKA (reference sequence). V shed 0 bases, J shed 6 bases, and the junction held 6 bases outside the gene matches.

Concerning this clonotype: Likely a read error: the CDR3 ends without its conserved phenylalanine or tryptophan. CDR3 nucleotides: TGCAGTGCCTCGAGACTAGCGGAGCCGGAAGCAGGCTCCTACGAGCAGTACTTA. Protein: CSASRLAEPEAGSYEQYL. This rearrangement joins TRBV20-1 to TRBJ2-7, with 9 bases aligning to TRBD2. Trimming cost V 6 bases and J 0 bases; bases outside gene matches: 18. The length of the CDR3 is 18 residues. Germline V gene lookup returns CDR1 DFQATT and CDR2 SNEGSKA (reference sequence).

In its sample, this clonotype was seen many times. The J gene is TRBJ2-7, the V gene TRBV29-1; D call uncertain. V dropped 4 bases and J dropped 1 base, with 8 bases sitting between them. This CDR3 contains 12 residues. Germline values: CDR1 SQVTM, CDR2 ANQGSEA. The CDR3 coding sequence is TGCAGCGTTGTGAAGGGATCCTACGAGCAGTACTTC. Translated: CSVVKGSYEQYF.